Reported below is one T cell receptor (beta chain). The clone's antigen remains unknown. No much larger clonotype is one base removed from it; base qualities were not supplied. Library generation was performed with 5' RACE. TCRdb records Illumina HiSeq 2000 as the sequencer. Template switching introduced a universal primer binding site; the final cDNA contained a unique molecular identifier, enabling accurate counting of TCR cDNA molecules. Specific primers in the conserved constant-segment region were used to synthesize first-strand cDNA for the TCR alpha and beta chains. Each cDNA library was double barcoded, with a SMART-Mk sample barcode plus Illumina barcodes, to control for contamination. TruSeq adapter sequences, together with Illumina sample barcodes, were added in two successive PCR steps. Sequencing of the TCR alpha and beta cDNA libraries was done on the Illumina HiSeq platform using custom primers. As for how the authors treated the data: Unique molecular identifiers were extracted from raw reads with MiGEC, and CDR3 positions were determined with MiXCR. For each individual, recombination models were inferred using an EM algorithm with the repgenHMM and IGoR tools. The tcR package in R was used for shared clonotype analysis, with sharing normalized by the product of cloneset sizes. To study raw recombination free of thymic and clonal selection effects, out-of-frame nonproductive sequences were analyzed. TCRdb reworked the public reads: Q25 trimming with fastp, MiXCR clone assembly, productive beta chains retained. When rows share a CDR3 protein, they turn into one entry using the most common DNA and genes. These V and J calls originate from TCRdb's pipeline instead of the authors' own analysis. This sample gives hundreds of thousands of distinct CDR3 sequences in total; roughly 7.5% of them show up just once. The ten largest clones add up to about 1.9% of the sample.

This sample was taken from a study of identical twins (dated by TCRdb to 2016 to 2017). Regarding the complete study: TCR alpha and beta repertoires from monozygotic twins, unrelated adults of various ages and cord blood were deep-sequenced to test whether fetal clonotypes persist. To rule out contamination, replicate twin experiments were performed at different times with different library preparation protocols. Overall study outcomes, separate from this receptor: Because the same donors could not be followed over many years, the conclusions relied on cross-sectional statistical analysis. Zero-insertion analyses could be partly confounded by invariant T cells such as MAIT and iNKT, although diverse VJ usage argued against such confounding for most clonotypes. Recombination models systematically underestimated out-of-frame TCR alpha sharing in monozygotic twins but agreed with sharing between unrelated individuals. Fewer insertions were carried by abundant cord blood beta clonotypes, a similar but weaker trend appeared in young adult naive repertoires, and no such trend appeared in memory repertoires. Excess twin sharing in beta out-of-frame sequences was weaker because fewer shared sequences lowered the signal-to-noise ratio. Compared with coincidental sharing between unrelated individuals, out-of-frame TCR alpha sequences shared between twins had an excess of sequences with low generation probability.

The germline V gene specifies LGHNA as CDR1 and YSLEER as CDR2. Trimming costs V 0 bases and J 1 base, and their ends lie 10 bases apart. The CDR3, cysteine through phenylalanine, is 16 amino acids long. The only DNA kept is the CDR3, 48 bases in frame from the first base. Only healthy Caucasian donors were included. The twin cohort consisted of three pairs of female monozygotic twins, all aged roughly 18 to 29 years. Miltenyi CD45RO+ enrichment and human naive T-cell isolation kits were used to isolate memory (CD45RO+) and naive T cells from PBMC. Separately, the same data were catalogued under a study of yellow fever vaccine responses in identical twins. From that second study: According to the authors, in identical twins the way T cells responded to vaccination appeared partly convergent and partly personalized. Focusing on identical twins, the study followed the T cell clones that responded to the vaccine, and did so with precision.

The V and J segments used are TRBV4-3 and TRBJ2-1; 5 matching bases give a weak D call of TRBD2. Sequenced: memory (CD45RO+) T cells sorted from blood. The intended sense of this specimen's cell subset or site label: CD45RO+ enriched T cells. This receptor was taken from a woman under 30 in good health. The nucleotides are TGCGCCAGCAGCCAAGAGGGCGGCGGGTCCTACAATGAGCAGTTCTTC. Its protein reads: CASSQEGGGSYNEQFF.